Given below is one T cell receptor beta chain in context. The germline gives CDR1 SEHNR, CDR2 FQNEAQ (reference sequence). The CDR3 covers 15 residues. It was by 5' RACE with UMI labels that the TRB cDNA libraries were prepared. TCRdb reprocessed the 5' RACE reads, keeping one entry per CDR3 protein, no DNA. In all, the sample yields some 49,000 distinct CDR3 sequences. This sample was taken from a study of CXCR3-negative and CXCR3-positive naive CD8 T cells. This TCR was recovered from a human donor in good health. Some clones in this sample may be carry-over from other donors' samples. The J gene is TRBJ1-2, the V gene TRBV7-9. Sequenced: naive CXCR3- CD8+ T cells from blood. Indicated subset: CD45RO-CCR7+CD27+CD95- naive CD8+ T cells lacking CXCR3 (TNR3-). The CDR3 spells CASSSDVDTYYGYTF.